The T cell receptor beta chain described here comes from a study of patients and donors after allogeneic stem cell transplantation. Germline V gene lookup returns CDR1 SGHAT and CDR2 FQNNGV. The CDR3 has 13 amino acids. The V and J ends lost 3 bases and 8 bases respectively, with 10 bases between them. TCRdb ran MiXCR on the RT-PCR reads and lists one entry per CDR3 protein. The sample contains 800,000 to 1,000,000 distinct CDR3 sequences, roughly 18% of which appear only once. Sequencing was done on a sample of blood, either unsorted or a sorted T cell fraction (not recorded which). The chain employs TRBV11-2 and TRBJ1-4; D unresolved. This clonotype originated in a human donor who was either an allogeneic HSCT recipient or a stem cell or donor lymphocyte infusion donor (not recorded which). It is not recorded whose cells these are; they may come from a transplant donor. CDR3 in amino acids: CASSFTSPEKLFF. The CDR3 DNA follows: TGTGCCAGCAGCTTCACCAGCCCAGAAAAACTGTTTTTT.